The rows below give T cell receptor beta chains drawn from one sample of a study of T cell responses to AZD1222 COVID-19 vaccine. Assay used: immunoSEQ multiplex PCR; TCRdb lists only in-frame clones, some missing. The sample includes 90,000 to 120,000 clones, about 89% seen only once; the top ten take 6.5% to 8%. The starting material was peripheral blood, obtained on day 0 of AZD1222 vaccination. The receptors here all came from an adult in good health. The CDR3 runs from the conserved cysteine through the conserved F or W. D genes are given only for firm matches. Rows may omit the clone size; those that give it use once, few, many or a size class.

clone_size | d_call | j_call | v_call | cdr3_aa | cdr3_nt
. | TRBD1 | TRBJ1-5 | TRBV30 | CAWRQTGSNQPQHF | TGTGCCTGGAGACAGACAGGGAGCAATCAGCCCCAGCATTTT
. | . | TRBJ2-7 | TRBV18 | CASSPSTGRLYEQYF | TGTGCCAGCTCACCTTCGACAGGACGACTCTACGAGCAGTACTTC
. | . | TRBJ1-4 | TRBV4-3 | CASSREVGNEKLFF | TGCGCCAGCAGCCGGGAGGTCGGGAATGAAAAACTGTTTTTT
. | . | TRBJ2-3 | TRBV18 | CASSPDRDTQYF | TGTGCCAGCTCACCTGACAGGGATACGCAGTATTTT
. | . | TRBJ2-7 | TRBV6-5 | CASCSHDSYEQYF | TGTGCCAGCTGCTCTCATGACTCCTACGAGCAGTACTTC
. | TRBD1 | TRBJ1-1 | TRBV12-3/TRBV12-4 | CASSSRQGAEAFF | TGTGCCAGCAGCTCTAGACAGGGGGCTGAAGCTTTCTTT
. | TRBD1 | TRBJ2-2 | TRBV24-1 | CATSDLGGQGNTGELFF | TGTGCCACCAGTGATTTGGGGGGACAGGGGAACACCGGGGAGCTGTTTTTT
. | . | TRBJ1-5 | TRBV18 | CASSKEGTSNQPQHF | TGTGCCAGCTCAAAAGAGGGGACCAGCAATCAGCCCCAGCATTTT
. | TRBD2 | TRBJ2-5 | TRBV7-2 | CASSRGGSGETQYF | TGTGCCAGCAGCCGGGGGGGGAGTGGGGAGACCCAGTACTTC
. | . | TRBJ1-2 | TRBV7-2 | CASSLAGLEGYTF | TGTGCCAGCAGCTTAGCGGGGCTGGAGGGCTACACCTTC
. | . | TRBJ2-3 | TRBV6-6 | CASSLPPTDTQYF | TGTGCCAGCAGTCTCCCCCCCACAGATACGCAGTATTTT
. | . | TRBJ1-2 | TRBV9 | CASSVGRDGYTF | TGTGCCAGCAGCGTAGGTAGGGACGGCTACACCTTC
. | TRBD1 | TRBJ1-2 | TRBV13 | CASNRDRAHYGYTF | TGTGCCAGCAACAGGGACAGGGCACACTATGGCTACACCTTC
. | . | TRBJ1-2 | TRBV24-1 | CATSDSPQGVNGYTF | TGTGCCACCAGTGATTCACCCCAGGGAGTCAATGGCTACACCTTC
. | TRBD2 | TRBJ2-1 | TRBV9 | CASSAGTSANNEQFF | TGTGCCAGCAGCGCCGGGACTAGCGCTAACAATGAGCAGTTCTTC
. | . | TRBJ1-2 | TRBV19 | CASSNGYGYTF | TGTGCCAGTTCTAATGGCTATGGCTACACCTTC
. | TRBD1 | TRBJ1-1 | TRBV19 | CASRPVTGVFPEAFF | TGTGCCAGTAGGCCGGTGACAGGGGTTTTCCCTGAAGCTTTCTTT
. | . | TRBJ2-2 | TRBV16 | CASSQSGTPRPGELFF | TGTGCCAGCAGCCAGAGTGGAACCCCAAGGCCCGGGGAGCTGTTTTTT
once | TRBD1 | TRBJ1-5 | TRBV28 | CASDETGNFEPQHF | TGTGCCAGTGACGAGACAGGGAATTTCGAGCCCCAGCATTTT
. | . | TRBJ1-2 | TRBV6-2/TRBV6-3 | CASSYPRRQGYYGYTF | TGTGCCAGCAGTTACCCCCGGCGGCAGGGTTACTATGGCTACACCTTC
once | . | TRBJ2-4 | TRBV7-2 | CASRRLGGEVKNIQYF | TGTGCCAGCAGGCGCCTAGGGGGTGAGGTCAAAAACATTCAGTACTTC
. | . | TRBJ2-5 | TRBV5-4 | CASSLVSGGGFETQYF | TGTGCCAGCAGCTTGGTCTCGGGGGGCGGTTTCGAGACCCAGTACTTC